The 26 T cell receptor beta chains below all came from one sample that was sequenced in a study of radiotherapy plus CTLA-4 blockade in lung cancer. Clones were read by immunoSEQ multiplex PCR, and TCRdb kept only the in-frame ones, dropping some. The repertoire includes 45,000 or so clones, roughly three quarters of them detected once, and roughly 8% sits in the top ten. Sample: peripheral blood, taken from a patient treated with radiotherapy plus ipilimumab. Every receptor here comes from a human donor with non-small cell lung cancer who had stable disease on radiotherapy plus ipilimumab.

The gene calls are TRBV11-2 and TRBJ1-2; 7 bases are shared with TRBD1. The V gene's germline CDR1 is SGHAT and CDR2 FQNNGV. With 8 bases clipped from V and 4 bases from J, the junction kept 4 bases outside the gene matches. The CDR3 runs to 12 residues. CDR3 coding DNA: TGTGCCAGCGGGGGACAGACCTATGGCTACACCTTC. Translated: CASGGQTYGYTF.

The chain uses TRBV28 and TRBJ1-1; 8 positions match TRBD1. The trim removed 5 bases at V and 8 bases at J, leaving 10 bases unmatched. The CDR3 contains 14 residues. Germline V CDR1 and CDR2: MDHEN, SYDVKM. CDR3 coding DNA: TGTGCCAGCAGTCCGCCCCGGGACAGGCCCGAAGCTTTCTTT. This sequence encodes CASSPPRDRPEAFF.

The chain links TRBV5-8 to TRBJ1-2; a weak D match, TRBD1 (6 bases). The CDR3 covers 15 residues. Deletions cut 2 bases from V and 5 bases from J, with 16 bases between. Germline CDR1 reads SGHTS; CDR2 reads YDEGEE. The CDR3 spells CASSFQRGGDYGYTF. In DNA, the CDR3 is TGTGCCAGCAGCTTCCAGAGAGGGGGGGATTATGGCTACACCTTC.

The chain carries TRBV10-3 and TRBJ1-5; no clear D gene. V was trimmed by 6 bases and J by 5 bases, leaving 14 bases between them. The CDR3 sequence is 14 residues long. Germline lookup yields CDR1 ENHRY and CDR2 SYGVKD. For the CDR3, the DNA is TGTGCCATCAGAGATCAGGCATGGGATCAGCCCCAGCATTTT. Amino acids: CAIRDQAWDQPQHF.

By proportion, this clone is medium-sized. The rearrangement uses TRBV11-2 and TRBJ1-6; D is unresolved. Germline assignment: CDR1 SGHAT and CDR2 FQNNGV. CDR3 size: 15 residues. With 0 bases removed from V and 14 bases from J, the gap between germline ends came to 17 bases. The CDR3 spells CASSLDRSSLLTLHF. The DNA for the CDR3 is TGTGCCAGCAGCTTAGATCGGTCGAGCCTTCTAACCCTCCACTTT.

The CDR3 nucleotides read TGTGCCAGCAGCCTTAGCGGGGGGTCCTACAATGAGCAGTTCTTC. Its translation: CASSLSGGSYNEQFF. This chain uses TRBV5-8 with TRBJ2-1; 10 bases line up with TRBD2. Per germline, CDR1 SGHTS and CDR2 YDEGEE. CDR3 size: 15 residues. Germline trimming cut 4 bases from V and 1 base from J; bases unmatched to any gene: 2.

This clone is deemed medium-sized. The chain recombines TRBV5-4 with TRBJ1-1; TRBD1 aligns across 8 bases. The CDR3 covers 17 residues. Germline V lookup: CDR1 SGHNT, CDR2 YYREEE (reference sequence). V lost 2 bases, J lost 0 bases, and 9 bases stayed unmatched. CDR3 sequence reads: CASSLSRTGPVNTEAFF. CDR3 nucleotide sequence: TGTGCCAGCAGCTTAAGTCGGACAGGGCCGGTGAACACTGAAGCTTTCTTT.

This chain connects TRBV28 to TRBJ2-3; D ambiguous. Per germline, CDR1 MDHEN and CDR2 SYDVKM. The CDR3 length is 14 residues. V lost 8 bases and J lost 6, with 18 bases in between. The CDR3, as DNA: TGTGCCAGCCTCCGAGGACCGGTTGAGGATACGCAGTATTTT. Amino acids: CASLRGPVEDTQYF. Using reference TRBV28 and TRBJ2-3 for the parts outside the CDR3, the full variable domain is DVKVTQSSRYLVKRTGEKVFLECVQDMDHENMFWYRQDPGLGLRLIYFSYDVKMKEKGDIPEGYSVSREKKERFSLILESASTNQTSMYLCASLRGPVEDTQYFGPGTRLTVL.

In its sample, this clone was seen a few times. The chain combines TRBV4-2 with TRBJ1-2, with D maybe TRBD1 (6 bases). The CDR3 runs to 16 residues. Trimming removed 0 bases from V and 8 bases from J, with 19 bases in between. From germline, CDR1 is LGHNA and CDR2 YNFKEQ. In nucleotides, the CDR3 is TGTGCCAGCAGCCAAGATTGGATGGACAGACTGAGGGGCTACACCTTC. Translation gives CASSQDWMDRLRGYTF.

This clone was observed a handful of times. The chain combines TRBV6-5 with TRBJ1-5; D is ambiguous. CDR1 MNHEY and CDR2 SVGAGI come from the germline V gene. This CDR3 is built from 13 residues. V was cut by 6 bases and J by 1 base, with 7 bases left in between. The CDR3 DNA reads as TGTGCCAGCAGGGGTGGGAGCAATCAGCCCCAGCATTTT. Residues: CASRGGSNQPQHF.

This chain connects TRBV5-1 to TRBJ2-1; D gene uncertain. Trimming cost V 1 base and J 10 bases, with 15 bases left between them. Germline CDR1 SGHRS, CDR2 YFSETQ. The length of the CDR3 is 14 residues. The DNA for the CDR3 is TGCGCCAGCAGCTTGTCCTTACCCCGAGAAGAGCAGTTCTTC. Translating it yields CASSLSLPREEQFF.

This chain joins TRBV18 and TRBJ1-5; no clear D. Germline-derived CDR1 and CDR2 are KGHSH and LQKENI. Trimming removed 6 bases from V and 3 bases from J, with 12 bases in between. The CDR3 has 14 residues. In nucleotides, the CDR3 is TGTGCCAGCTCCTCCGGACGGAACAATCAGCCCCAGCATTTT. Translating it yields CASSSGRNNQPQHF. Full variable domain (outside the CDR3, taken from reference TRBV18 and TRBJ1-5): NAGVMQNPRHLVRRRGQEARLRCSPMKGHSHVYWYRQLPEEGLKFMVYLQKENIIDESGMPKERFSAEFPKEGPSILRIQQVVRGDSAAYFCASSSGRNNQPQHFGDGTRLSIL.

The chain uses TRBV5-1 and TRBJ2-6; TRBD1 aligns across 8 bases. CDR3 size: 17 residues. CDR1 is SGHRS, CDR2 YFSETQ, per germline. V shed 0 bases and J 4 bases; nucleotides not matched to a gene: 6. Here the CDR3 reads CASSLDPGGSGANVLTF. CDR3 sequence (DNA): TGCGCCAGCAGCTTGGACCCAGGGGGCTCCGGGGCCAACGTCCTGACTTTC. Based on the CDR3 plus reference TRBV5-1 and TRBJ2-6, the full variable domain is KAGVTQTPRYLIKTRGQQVTLSCSPISGHRSVSWYQQTPGQGLQFLFEYFSETQRNKGNFPGRFSGRQFSNSRSEMNVSTLELGDSALYLCASSLDPGGSGANVLTFGAGSRLTVL.

The chain carries TRBV11-3 and TRBJ2-2; D gene unclear. The germline V and J ends were trimmed by 8 bases and 2 bases, with 9 bases remaining between them. This CDR3 comprises 13 residues. Germline assignment: CDR1 SGHNT and CDR2 YENEEA. CDR3 protein: CASATKNTGELFF. CDR3 nucleotides: TGTGCCAGCGCGACAAAAAACACCGGGGAGCTGTTTTTT.

CDR3 nucleotides: TGTGCCAGCTCACCGGGACACCCAAGAGGAGAGACCCAGTACTTC. It is translated as CASSPGHPRGETQYF. The chain joins TRBV18 to TRBJ2-5, with a weak D call TRBD1 (6 bases). Trimming stripped 3 bases from V and 4 bases from J, with 15 bases between. Germline lookup yields CDR1 KGHSH and CDR2 LQKENI. The CDR3 is made up of 15 amino acids.

V gene TRBV6-5 combines with J gene TRBJ1-6; D gene uncertain. The CDR3 covers 12 residues. The germline V gene has CDR1 MNHEY and CDR2 SVGAGI. V lost 2 bases and J lost 5, with 1 base in between. This CDR3 is CASSYHNSPLHF. CDR3 coding DNA: TGTGCCAGCAGTTACCATAATTCACCCCTCCACTTT.

The chain couples TRBV7-3 to TRBJ2-1; 9 bases map to TRBD1. With 5 bases clipped from V and 7 bases from J, the junction kept 6 bases outside the gene matches. CDR3 length: 14 residues. The germline CDR1 and CDR2 sequences are SGHTA and FQGTGA. The CDR3 spells CASSRTGTGNEQFF. In DNA, the CDR3 is TGTGCCAGCAGCAGAACAGGGACAGGGAATGAGCAGTTCTTC. The full variable domain, in which reference TRBV7-3 and TRBJ2-1 provide the parts outside the CDR3, is GAGVSQTPSNKVTEKGKYVELRCDPISGHTALYWYRQSLGQGPEFLIYFQGTGAADDSGLPNDRFFAVRPEGSVSTLKIQRTERGDSAVYLCASSRTGTGNEQFFGPGTRLTVL.

This clone appeared a few times. The rearrangement links TRBV19 to TRBJ1-2; D may be TRBD1 (6 bases). The germline V gene encodes CDR1 LNHDA and CDR2 SQIVND (reference sequence). The germline V and J ends were trimmed by 7 bases and 7 bases, with 13 bases remaining between them. The CDR3 has 12 residues. The CDR3 is CASTPKGGGYTF. The CDR3 nucleotides are TGTGCCAGTACCCCTAAGGGGGGTGGCTACACCTTC.

Only a few counts were recorded for this clone. V is TRBV4-3 and J is TRBJ1-2; D gene ambiguous. V was pared by 0 bases and J by 7 bases, with 9 bases between. Germline V lookup: CDR1 LGHNA, CDR2 YSLEER. The length of the CDR3 is 13 residues. The CDR3 loop reads CASSQDLSGGYTF. As DNA, the CDR3 is TGCGCCAGCAGCCAAGATTTAAGTGGTGGCTACACCTTC.

This clone has just a few counts. V gene TRBV13 combines with J gene TRBJ2-3, with 7 bases identical to TRBD2. Germline-derived CDR1 and CDR2 are PRHDT and FYEKMQ (reference sequence). CDR3 length equals 15 residues. V dropped 5 bases and J dropped 6; count of bases not matched to a gene: 11. CDR3 bases: TGTGCCAGCAGCGAGGGACTAACCCGGGGGGATACGCAGTATTTT. Protein product: CASSEGLTRGDTQYF.

J is TRBJ1-2 and V is TRBV28; TRBD1 might be the D (5 bases). V dropped 1 base and J dropped 5 bases, with 11 bases sitting between them. The CDR3 length is 14 residues. The V gene's germline CDR1 is MDHEN and CDR2 SYDVKM. CDR3 sequence: CASSLFGGGYGYTF. DNA for the CDR3: TGTGCCAGCAGTTTATTCGGGGGGGGTTATGGCTACACCTTC.

The chain combines TRBV6-6 with TRBJ1-5, with 7 bases fitting TRBD1. Germline values: CDR1 MNHNY, CDR2 SVGAGI (reference sequence). Trimming cost V 8 bases and J 9 bases; bases outside gene matches: 13. The CDR3 runs 14 residues. The CDR3 DNA reads as TGTGCCAGCGGGGAGGGACAGTGGGGGTGGCCCCAGCATTTT. Its protein is CASGEGQWGWPQHF.

The J gene is TRBJ1-2, the V gene TRBV5-1; tentatively, D is TRBD1 (5 bases). V shed 5 bases and J shed 0 bases, with 11 bases lying between them. The CDR3 covers 14 residues. Per germline, CDR1 SGHRS and CDR2 YFSETQ. CDR3 nucleotide sequence: TGCGCCAGCAGTCCGGGGACGGCTAACTATGGCTACACCTTC. It specifies CASSPGTANYGYTF.

The rearrangement uses TRBV7-2 and TRBJ2-3, with no clear D. The CDR3 has 13 amino acids. Trimming left V 0 bases short and J 4 bases short, with 5 bases between. Looked up from germline, CDR1 is SGHTA and CDR2 is FQGNSA. The CDR3 reads CASSLAPPDTQYF. Here the CDR3 DNA reads TGTGCCAGCAGCTTAGCCCCCCCAGATACGCAGTATTTT.

This clone appeared once. The V and J genes are TRBV19 and TRBJ1-4; 8 positions match TRBD1. Germline assignment: CDR1 LNHDA and CDR2 SQIVND (reference sequence). The CDR3 totals 16 residues. The ends lost 4 bases at V and 0 bases at J; junction bases unmatched: 4. The CDR3, as DNA: TGTGCCAGTAGTACCCTACAGGGGGCAACTAATGAAAAACTGTTTTTT. Amino acids: CASSTLQGATNEKLFF.

This chain joins TRBV5-1 and TRBJ1-1; weak D call: TRBD1 (6 bases). This CDR3 is built from 13 residues. The germline V and J ends were trimmed by 0 bases and 3 bases, with 6 bases remaining between them. Germline V lookup: CDR1 SGHRS, CDR2 YFSETQ. The CDR3 sequence: CASSLDRDTEAFF. For the CDR3, the DNA is TGCGCCAGCAGCTTGGACAGGGACACTGAAGCTTTCTTT.